Each of the 17 T cell receptor beta chains below was sequenced from the same sample in a study of cytomegalovirus exposure and HLA in healthy donors. A multiplex PCR was run with 60 Vbeta primers and 13 Jbeta primers. Profiled with immunoSEQ multiplex PCR; TCRdb holds only in-frame clones, not every one. Of about 200,000 clones listed, around four fifths were seen once; the top ten hold roughly 1.6%. Sequencing was carried out using PBMCs. The receptor source for this set is a man aged 50 to 60 in good health and CMV-seronegative.

The rearrangement joins TRBV4-2 to TRBJ2-7, with 9 nucleotides matching TRBD1. The CDR3 is made up of 16 amino acids. The trim removed 0 bases at V and 3 bases at J, leaving 6 bases unmatched. CDR1 and CDR2 from the germline V gene are LGHNA and YNFKEQ. Written as DNA, the CDR3 is TGTGCCAGCAGCCAAGAGTTGGGACAGGGTCTCTACGAGCAGTACTTC. Protein sequence: CASSQELGQGLYEQYF.

The chain joins TRBV6-5 to TRBJ1-1; no definite D call. Germline V lookup: CDR1 MNHEY, CDR2 SVGAGI. This CDR3 is built from 11 residues. V dropped 2 bases and J dropped 7 bases, with 5 bases sitting between them. Here the CDR3 DNA reads TGTGCCAGCAGTTACAATCGTGAAGCTTTCTTT. Protein product: CASSYNREAFF.

In its sample, this clone was seen a few times. The chain has TRBV28 and TRBJ1-2, with TRBD1 identical over 8 bases. This CDR3 comprises 14 residues. Unmatched junction bases numbered 10, after V lost 6 bases and J lost 7 bases. Germline-derived CDR1 and CDR2 are MDHEN and SYDVKM. Here the CDR3 DNA reads TGTGCCAGCAGCTCCGGGACAGGCTCCAGTGGCTACACCTTC. Translation gives CASSSGTGSSGYTF.

V is TRBV28 and J is TRBJ1-1; the D gene is possibly TRBD1 (5 bases). CDR3 length: 13 residues. Per germline, CDR1 MDHEN and CDR2 SYDVKM. Trimming removed 11 bases at V and 4 bases at J, with 17 bases between. As DNA, the CDR3 is TGTGCCTCACACTACCCGGGGGTCACTGAAGCTTTCTTT. Translating gives CASHYPGVTEAFF.

The chain couples TRBV4-1 to TRBJ1-5; the D gene is possibly TRBD1 (5 bases). V lost 4 bases and J lost 3, with 16 bases in between. The V gene's germline CDR1 is MGHRA and CDR2 YSYEKL. The CDR3 contains 16 residues. The chain's CDR3 is CASSPGGGLNNQPQHF. The CDR3 DNA reads as TGCGCCAGCAGCCCCGGGGGGGGTCTTAACAATCAGCCCCAGCATTTT.

V gene TRBV18 combines with J gene TRBJ2-3; no definite D call. Germline loops: CDR1 KGHSH, CDR2 LQKENI. Trimming shortened V by 1 base and J by 0 bases, and 11 bases separated the two germline ends. This CDR3 has 16 amino acids. CDR3 residues: CASSPLPAVSTDTQYF. The DNA of the CDR3 is TGTGCCAGCTCACCACTCCCGGCGGTCAGCACAGATACGCAGTATTTT. The variable domain in full, with the rest retrieved from reference TRBV18 and TRBJ2-3, is NAGVMQNPRHLVRRRGQEARLRCSPMKGHSHVYWYRQLPEEGLKFMVYLQKENIIDESGMPKERFSAEFPKEGPSILRIQQVVRGDSAAYFCASSPLPAVSTDTQYFGPGTRLTVL.

V is TRBV6-5 and J is TRBJ1-2; unclear D gene. The germline V and J ends were trimmed by 2 bases and 0 bases, with 7 bases remaining between them. Germline CDR1 MNHEY, CDR2 SVGAGI. The CDR3 is 14 residues long. CDR3: CASSYTASNYGYTF. Written as DNA, the CDR3 is TGTGCCAGCAGTTACACAGCCTCTAACTATGGCTACACCTTC.

V gene TRBV6-5 combines with J gene TRBJ1-2, with 7 positions matching TRBD1. With V trimmed by 2 bases and J by 6 bases, 3 bases remained unmatched. CDR1 MNHEY and CDR2 SVGAGI come from the germline V gene. This CDR3 spans 13 amino acids. Written as DNA, the CDR3 is TGTGCCAGCAGTTACGAGGGGGCACATGGCTACACCTTC. Its protein product is CASSYEGAHGYTF.

V is TRBV15 and J is TRBJ2-1; 11 bases are shared with TRBD1. Germline lookup yields CDR1 LNHNV and CDR2 YYDKDF (reference sequence). The length of the CDR3 is 16 residues. V lost 3 bases to trimming and J lost 10 bases; unmatched junction nucleotides: 11. The CDR3 region has the DNA TGTGCCACCAGCAGTGCTCCCCGGACAGGGGGCTGGGAGCAGTTCTTC. The encoded protein is CATSSAPRTGGWEQFF. The whole variable domain, remainder taken from reference TRBV15 and TRBJ2-1, is DAMVIQNPRYQVTQFGKPVTLSCSQTLNHNVMYWYQQKSSQAPKLLFHYYDKDFNNEADTPDNFQSRRPNTSFCFLDIRSPGLGDTAMYLCATSSAPRTGGWEQFFGPGTRLTVL.

The chain couples TRBV6-1 to TRBJ1-3; 7 bases map to TRBD1. The germline V gene has CDR1 MNHNS and CDR2 SASEGT. V dropped 4 bases and J dropped 0; count of bases not matched to a gene: 6. CDR3 length: 16 amino acids. DNA for the CDR3: TGTGCCAGCAGTGCCCGACAGGGCTTCTCTGGAAACACCATATATTTT. Its translation: CASSARQGFSGNTIYF.

The V and J genes are TRBV5-4 and TRBJ2-2; 7 bases are a match to TRBD2. V trimming: 2 bases; J trimming: 6 bases; junction bases outside the gene matches: 7. Looked up from germline, CDR1 is SGHNT and CDR2 is YYREEE (reference sequence). The CDR3 totals 15 residues. CDR3 in amino acids: CASSLRLASAGELFF. DNA for the CDR3: TGTGCCAGCAGCTTACGACTAGCTTCAGCCGGGGAGCTGTTTTTT. Using reference TRBV5-4 and TRBJ2-2 for the parts outside the CDR3, the full variable domain is ETGVTQSPTHLIKTRGQQVTLRCSSQSGHNTVSWYQQALGQGPQFIFQYYREEENGRGNFPPRFSGLQFPNYSSELNVNALELDDSALYLCASSLRLASAGELFFGEGSRLTVL.

In this sample, this clone turned up a few times. J is TRBJ2-5 and V is TRBV6-7; D possibly corresponds to TRBD1 (6 bases). TRBV6-7 is an open reading frame whose function is uncertain. V dropped 4 bases and J dropped 2 bases, with 17 bases sitting between them. The CDR3 has 16 residues. This chain's CDR3 is CASSSIRTAFQETQYF. The CDR3 region has the DNA TGTGCCAGCAGTTCCATCCGGACAGCGTTTCAAGAGACCCAGTACTTC.

The V and J genes are TRBV28 and TRBJ2-7, with 7 bases aligning to TRBD1. The CDR3 is 13 amino acids. Germline V gene lookup returns CDR1 MDHEN and CDR2 SYDVKM. J lost 8 bases, V lost 9 bases, and 13 bases had no gene match. DNA for the CDR3: TGTGCCAGTCAGATGACAGGGTCTTCCAAGCAGTACTTC. This encodes CASQMTGSSKQYF.

The chain uses TRBV2 and TRBJ2-7; D is unresolved. CDR1 and CDR2 (germline): SNHLY, FYNNEI. The CDR3 has 12 residues. Trimming took 1 base from V and 6 from J, leaving 7 bases between them. The CDR3 loop is CASSEVIPEQYF. The CDR3 bases are TGTGCCAGCAGTGAAGTAATCCCCGAGCAGTACTTC.

The chain couples TRBV5-6 to TRBJ2-7; D is undetermined. The CDR3 is 16 residues long. Between the trimmed V and J ends, which lost 0 bases and 3 bases, there was a span of 16 bases. Germline values: CDR1 SGHDT, CDR2 YYEEEE. The CDR3 DNA reads as TGTGCCAGCAGCTTGGCCAAAAAACTATTATACTACGAGCAGTACTTC. It encodes CASSLAKKLLYYEQYF.

This clone was picked up a small number of times. CDR3 sequence (DNA): TGTGCCAGCAGCCACCTAAGGGACAGTCCCGGGGAGCTGTTTTTT. Amino acids: CASSHLRDSPGELFF. This sequence joins TRBV27 and TRBJ2-2; 7 bases line up with TRBD1. Germline loops: CDR1 MNHEY, CDR2 SMNVEV (reference sequence). Losses at the gene ends were 6 bases for V and 6 bases for J; bases not matched to a gene: 10. The CDR3 contains 15 residues.

V gene TRBV2 combines with J gene TRBJ2-7, with D unresolved. V shed 7 bases and J shed 1 base, with 8 bases lying between them. From germline, CDR1 is SNHLY and CDR2 FYNNEI. The CDR3 consists of 12 residues. CDR3 protein: CASKLESYEQYF. In nucleotides, the CDR3 is TGTGCCAGCAAGTTAGAGTCCTACGAGCAGTACTTC.